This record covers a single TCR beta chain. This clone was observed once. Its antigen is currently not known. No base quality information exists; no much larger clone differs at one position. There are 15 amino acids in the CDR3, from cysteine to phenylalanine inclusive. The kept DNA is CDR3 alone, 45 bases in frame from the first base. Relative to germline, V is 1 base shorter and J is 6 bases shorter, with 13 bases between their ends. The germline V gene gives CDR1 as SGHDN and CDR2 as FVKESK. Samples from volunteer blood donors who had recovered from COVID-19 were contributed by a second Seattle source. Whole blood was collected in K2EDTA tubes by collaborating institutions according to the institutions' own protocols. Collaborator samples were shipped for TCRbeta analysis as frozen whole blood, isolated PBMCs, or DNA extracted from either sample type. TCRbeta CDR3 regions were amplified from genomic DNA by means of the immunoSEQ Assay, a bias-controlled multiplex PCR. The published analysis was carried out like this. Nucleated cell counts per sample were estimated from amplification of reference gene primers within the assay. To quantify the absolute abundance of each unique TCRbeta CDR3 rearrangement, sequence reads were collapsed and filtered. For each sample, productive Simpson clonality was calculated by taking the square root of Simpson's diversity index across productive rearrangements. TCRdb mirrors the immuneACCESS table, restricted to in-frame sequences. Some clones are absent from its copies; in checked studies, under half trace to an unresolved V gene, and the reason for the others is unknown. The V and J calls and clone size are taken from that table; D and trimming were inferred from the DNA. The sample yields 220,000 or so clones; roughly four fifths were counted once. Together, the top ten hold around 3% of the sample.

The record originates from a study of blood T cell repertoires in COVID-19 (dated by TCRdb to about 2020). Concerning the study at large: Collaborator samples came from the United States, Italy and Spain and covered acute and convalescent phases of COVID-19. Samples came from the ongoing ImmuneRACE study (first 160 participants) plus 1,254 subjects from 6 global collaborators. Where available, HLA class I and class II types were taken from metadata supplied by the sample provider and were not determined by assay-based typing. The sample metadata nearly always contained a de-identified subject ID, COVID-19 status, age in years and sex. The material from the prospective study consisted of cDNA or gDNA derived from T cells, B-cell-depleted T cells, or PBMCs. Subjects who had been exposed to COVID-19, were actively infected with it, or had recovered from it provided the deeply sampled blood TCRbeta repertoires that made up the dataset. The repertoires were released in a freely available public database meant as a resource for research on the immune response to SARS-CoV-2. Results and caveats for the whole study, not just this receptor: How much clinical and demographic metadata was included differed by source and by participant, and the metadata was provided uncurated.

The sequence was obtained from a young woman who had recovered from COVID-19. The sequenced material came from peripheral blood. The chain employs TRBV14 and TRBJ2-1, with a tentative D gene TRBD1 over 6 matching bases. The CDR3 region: CASSQVLDRSNEQFF. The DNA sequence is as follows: TGTGCCAGCAGCCAAGTCTTGGACAGAAGCAATGAGCAGTTCTTC.